A selection of T cell receptor beta chains follows, all from one sample in a study of control samples from healthy donors and cancer patients. Generated by immunoSEQ multiplex PCR, the TCRdb table keeps only in-frame clones and is missing some. The data contain some 150,000 clones, more than 90% of them singletons. The source material was blood. The source of these receptors is a man aged 30 to 39 in good health. The CDR3 runs from the conserved cysteine through the conserved F or W. The D gene is left open where the match is weak.

>TRBD2|TRBJ2-1|TRBV6-1
TGTGCCAGCAGTGAAGGGGGGGGGTCCCTCTACAATGAGCAGTTCTTC
CASSEGGGSLYNEQFF
>TRBD2|TRBJ2-5|TRBV7-8
TGTGCCAGCAGCTCAATACTAGCGGGGGGTTTTGAGACCCAGTACTTC
CASSSILAGGFETQYF
>TRBD2|TRBJ2-7|TRBV7-9
TGTGCCACCCGCCCGGGGGGGGCCTCCTACGAGCAGTACTTC
CATRPGGASYEQYF
>TRBD1|TRBJ2-1|TRBV5-4
TGTGCCAGCAGCTCTGGCGACAGGGTTATGGGGCAGTTCTTC
CASSSGDRVMGQFF
>-|TRBJ1-5|TRBV12-3/TRBV12-4
TGTGCCAGCAGTTATAGGGTTGGGCTCCAGCATTTT
CASSYRVGLQHF
>-|TRBJ1-3|TRBV14
TGTGCCAGCAGCCAAGATAGGGAAGGATATGGAAACACCATATATTTT
CASSQDREGYGNTIYF
>TRBD1|TRBJ1-2|TRBV19
TGTGCCAGTAGTATAGCGACATTAACTTTGACAGGGGTCTATGGCTACACCTTC
CASSIATLTLTGVYGYTF
>TRBD2|TRBJ2-1|TRBV20-1
TGCAGTGCTAGTGGGCTAGCGGGGTCTTACAATGAGCAGTTCTTC
CSASGLAGSYNEQFF
>TRBD1|TRBJ1-3|TRBV5-4
TGTGCCAGCAGCTTTAACTTCCGGGACAGCGGCCTCTCTGGAAACACCATATATTTT
CASSFNFRDSGLSGNTIYF
>-|TRBJ1-2|TRBV9
TGTGCCAGCAGCGTAGAGAGGGGATCGAGAGGCTACACCTTC
CASSVERGSRGYTF
>TRBD1|TRBJ2-1|TRBV2
TGTGCCAGCAGTGACGCAGGGGGCAAAATCAATGAGCAGTTCTTC
CASSDAGGKINEQFF
>TRBD1|TRBJ1-4|TRBV7-9
TGTGCCAGCAGGAGGGGGCTCGATGAAAAACTGTTTTTT
CASRRGLDEKLFF
>-|TRBJ2-7|TRBV11-2
TGTGCCAGCAGCCTCAGGGGGGATCCCTACGAGCAGTACTTC
CASSLRGDPYEQYF
>TRBD1|TRBJ1-2|TRBV7-9
TGTGCCAGCAGCTTGACAGGGGGCTATGGCTACACCTTC
CASSLTGGYGYTF